One TCR beta chain is described in this entry. Under the authors' procedure: Amplified reference gene primers provided the basis for estimating nucleated cell counts. Clones were read by immunoSEQ multiplex PCR, and TCRdb kept only the in-frame ones, dropping some. For V, J and clone size, that table is used; D and trimming come from the DNA. This table has about 420,000 clones, 70% to 90% appearing once. CDR1 is SGDLS and CDR2 is YYNGEE in the germline V gene. The CDR3 loop spans 13 amino acids. Trimming took off 4 bases at V and 0 bases at J, with 8 bases between the two ends. The sample is drawn from a study of blood T cell repertoires in COVID-19. On the study more broadly: Whether acute or convalescent, the COVID-19 samples came from the United States, Italy and Spain. Nucleic acid was either cDNA or gDNA, and it came from T cells, B-cell-depleted T cells, or PBMCs.

The Seattle patients, enrolled during active infection, were followed longitudinally. The chain links TRBV9 to TRBJ2-7; D gene uncertain. The sequenced sample was peripheral blood. The TCR was taken from a man between 18 and 29 years old with COVID-19, enrolled during active disease. CDR3 bases: TGTGCCAGCAGCTCAGCTAGCTCCTACGAGCAGTACTTC. It encodes CASSSASSYEQYF. Combining the CDR3 with reference TRBV9 and TRBJ2-7 gives the whole variable domain DSGVTQTPKHLITATGQRVTLRCSPRSGDLSVYWYQQSLDQGLQFLIQYYNGEERAKGNILERFSAQQFPDLHSELNLSSLELGDSALYFCASSSASSYEQYFGPGTRLTVT.